Each of the 13 T cell receptor beta chains below was sequenced from the same sample in a study of blood T cell repertoires in COVID-19. This table comes from immunoSEQ multiplex PCR, and its TCRdb copy is limited to in-frame clones, with some not included. This sample carries 110,000 to 150,000 clones, over 70% of them seen once, and the ten largest clones take 8.6%. The sample was peripheral blood. The source is a man aged 45-65 years with active or convalescent COVID-19.

About this clone itself: The junction shows a germline mismatch at one end, possibly a read error. The chain uses TRBV19 and TRBJ1-1; D call uncertain. This CDR3 comprises 11 residues. The germline gives CDR1 LNHDA, CDR2 SQIVND (reference sequence). As DNA, the CDR3 is TGTGCCAGTAGTATAGATTTGAGGCCATACTTT. Translated: CASSIDLRPYF.

The CDR3 nucleotides read TGTGCCAGCAGTGGGCGGTTTCCATCTGGGGCCAACGTCCTGACTTTC. Translating it yields CASSGRFPSGANVLTF. V usage is TRBV6-1 and J usage is TRBJ2-6; D is undetermined. The CDR3 is 16 residues long. V lost 4 bases and J lost 1, with 11 bases in between. The germline V gene has CDR1 MNHNS and CDR2 SASEGT.

The chain employs TRBV2 and TRBJ2-2; D perhaps matches TRBD2 (6 bases). CDR1 is SNHLY and CDR2 is FYNNEI in the germline V gene. The V and J ends lost 4 bases and 5 bases respectively, with 14 bases between them. The length of the CDR3 is 15 residues. CDR3 sequence reads: CASSVVSRGTGELFF. For the CDR3, the DNA is TGTGCCAGCAGTGTCGTTTCGCGGGGAACCGGGGAGCTGTTTTTT.

The rearrangement uses TRBV5-6 and TRBJ2-1; the match to TRBD2 covers 10 bases. The CDR3 is 19 residues long. J lost 3 bases, V lost 4 bases, and 16 bases had no gene match. Germline values: CDR1 SGHDT, CDR2 YYEEEE. The CDR3 here is CASSGRTSGSPTIYNEQFF. CDR3 coding DNA: TGTGCCAGCAGCGGAAGGACTAGCGGAAGCCCAACGATCTACAATGAGCAGTTCTTC.

The CDR3 DNA is TGTGCCAGCAGCCCTAGAGGGCCCGATAGTCTAAAAGGGATGTTTTTT. Translation gives CASSPRGPDSLKGMFF. J is TRBJ1-4 and V is TRBV3-1 (or the pseudogene TRBV3-2); no clear D. CDR1 is LGHDT, CDR2 YNNKEL, per germline (reference sequence). Trimming stripped 4 bases from V and 15 bases from J, with 27 bases between. The CDR3 contains 16 residues.

The gene calls are TRBV7-9 and TRBJ2-1; D call uncertain. The germline V and J ends were trimmed by 7 bases and 3 bases, with 10 bases remaining between them. Germline V gene data show CDR1 as SEHNR and CDR2 as FQNEAQ (reference sequence). This CDR3 spans 13 amino acids. For the CDR3, the DNA is TGTGCCAGCACCCCCCAACTCTACAATGAGCAGTTCTTC. Its translation is CASTPQLYNEQFF.

This rearrangement joins TRBV7-9 to TRBJ1-1; TRBD1 might be the D (6 bases). The CDR3 totals 14 residues. Germline-derived CDR1 and CDR2 are SEHNR and FQNEAQ (reference sequence). Trimming left V 3 bases short and J 1 base short, with 9 bases between. DNA of the CDR3: TGTGCCAGCAGCTTCCAACAGGGGAACACTGAAGCTTTCTTT. It yields the protein CASSFQQGNTEAFF.

The V gene is TRBV21-1, the J gene TRBJ1-5; the table's D call, TRBD1, was not checked against the DNA. TRBV21-1 has pseudogene status. The CDR3 loop spans 15 amino acids. The CDR3 region is CASSKHRQGSQPQHF. In DNA form, the CDR3 reads TGTGCCAGCAGCAAACATCGGCAGGGTAGTCAGCCCCAGCATTTT.

The chain uses TRBV2 and TRBJ1-4, with D maybe TRBD1 (5 bases). Trimming took off 6 bases at V and 14 bases at J, with 13 bases between the two ends. The germline CDR1 and CDR2 sequences are SNHLY and FYNNEI. The CDR3 covers 11 residues. The CDR3 here is CASSPDRVLFF. Here the CDR3 DNA reads TGTGCCAGCAGCCCAGACAGAGTGCTGTTTTTT.

This clone was detected only once. V and J are TRBV10-3 and TRBJ1-2, with D hard to call. This CDR3 has 13 residues. V lost 10 bases and J lost 3, with 15 bases in between. From germline, CDR1 is ENHRY and CDR2 SYGVKD. CDR3 DNA: TGTGCCACCGCAGACAACGCCGACTATGGCTACACCTTC. Amino acids: CATADNADYGYTF.

V and J are TRBV12-5 and TRBJ2-3, with TRBD2 as a possible D gene (5 bases). The CDR3 has 13 amino acids. Trimming removed 0 bases at V and 11 bases at J, with 12 bases between. Germline V gene lookup returns CDR1 LGHNT and CDR2 FRNRAP. CDR3 nucleotide sequence: TGTGCTAGTGGTTTGGTACGACTAAGGTGGCAGTATTTT. Translated: CASGLVRLRWQYF.

The V call is TRBV11-2, the J call TRBJ2-7, with TRBD2 matching 7 bases. The germline CDR1 and CDR2 sequences are SGHAT and FQNNGV. The CDR3 covers 13 residues. Trimming at V came to 5 bases and at J to 6 bases, leaving 7 bases not matched to a gene. The CDR3 bases are TGTGCCAGCAGCCCCCGTGGGAGGGGCGAGCAGTACTTC. It specifies CASSPRGRGEQYF.

About this clone itself: Other nucleotide sequences from this sample produce the same CDR3. The chain combines TRBV28 with TRBJ1-3; 7 bases agree with TRBD1. Germline trimming cut 2 bases from V and 2 bases from J; bases unmatched to any gene: 3. There are 15 residues in the CDR3. From germline, CDR1 is MDHEN and CDR2 SYDVKM. The CDR3 region has the DNA TGTGCCAGCAGTTTACCACAGGGGACTGGAAACACCATATATTTT. It specifies CASSLPQGTGNTIYF.